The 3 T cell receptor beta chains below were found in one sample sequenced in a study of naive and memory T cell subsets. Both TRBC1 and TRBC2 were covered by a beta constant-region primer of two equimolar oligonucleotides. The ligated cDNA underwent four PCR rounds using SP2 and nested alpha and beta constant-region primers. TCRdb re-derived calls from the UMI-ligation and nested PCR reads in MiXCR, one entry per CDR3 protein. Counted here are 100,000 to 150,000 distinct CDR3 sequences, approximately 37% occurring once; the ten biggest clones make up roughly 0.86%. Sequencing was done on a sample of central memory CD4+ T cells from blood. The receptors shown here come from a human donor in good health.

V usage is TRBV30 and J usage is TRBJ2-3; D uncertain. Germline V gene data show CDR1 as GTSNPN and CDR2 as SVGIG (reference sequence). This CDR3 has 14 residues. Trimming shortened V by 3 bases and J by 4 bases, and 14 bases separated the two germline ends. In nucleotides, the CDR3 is TGTGCCTGGAGGGGTCCGGGTTACTCAGATACGCAGTATTTT. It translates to CAWRGPGYSDTQYF.

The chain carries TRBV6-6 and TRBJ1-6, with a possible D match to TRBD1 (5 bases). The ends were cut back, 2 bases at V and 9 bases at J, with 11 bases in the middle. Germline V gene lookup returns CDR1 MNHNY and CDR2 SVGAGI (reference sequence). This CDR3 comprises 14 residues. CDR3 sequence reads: CASSYGGKFSPLHF. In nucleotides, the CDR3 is TGTGCCAGCAGTTACGGGGGAAAGTTTTCACCCCTCCACTTT.

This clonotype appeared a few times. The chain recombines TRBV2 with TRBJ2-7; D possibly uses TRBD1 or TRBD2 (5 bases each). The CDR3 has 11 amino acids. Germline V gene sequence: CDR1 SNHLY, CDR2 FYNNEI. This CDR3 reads CSSQGRDEQYF. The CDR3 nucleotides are TGTTCTAGCCAGGGACGGGACGAGCAGTACTTC.